This T cell receptor beta chain was observed in a study of cytomegalovirus exposure and HLA in healthy donors. Trimming removed 5 bases from V and 4 bases from J; junction bases left unmatched: 9. This CDR3 spans 15 amino acids. CDR1 and CDR2 from the germline V gene are SGHVS and FQNEAQ. Primers for the PCR totalled 60 Vbeta and 13 Jbeta. TCRdb's table, derived via immunoSEQ multiplex PCR, lists solely in-frame clones and lacks some. The sample has roughly 27,000 clones. The V and J genes are TRBV7-8 and TRBJ2-7, with 9 bases that match TRBD2. Sample: PBMCs. The receptor comes from a man in his thirties or forties in good health and CMV-seronegative. The CDR3 DNA is TGTGCCAGCAGCCACCGGCGGGAGGGCGGGTACGAGCAGTACTTC. It specifies CASSHRREGGYEQYF.